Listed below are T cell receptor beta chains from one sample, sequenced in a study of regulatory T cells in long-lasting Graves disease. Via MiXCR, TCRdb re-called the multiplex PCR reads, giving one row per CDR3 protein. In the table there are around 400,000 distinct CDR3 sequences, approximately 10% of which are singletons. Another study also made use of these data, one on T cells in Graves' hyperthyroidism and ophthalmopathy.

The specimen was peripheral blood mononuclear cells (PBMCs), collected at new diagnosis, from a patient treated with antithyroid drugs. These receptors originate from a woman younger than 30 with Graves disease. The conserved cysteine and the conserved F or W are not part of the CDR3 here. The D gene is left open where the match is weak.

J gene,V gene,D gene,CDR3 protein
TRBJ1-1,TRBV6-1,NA,ASRRGESGTEAF
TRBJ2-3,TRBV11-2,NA,ASSLVRLAHQDTDTQY
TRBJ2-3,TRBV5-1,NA,ASSLAGWTDTQY
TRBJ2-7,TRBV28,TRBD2,ASRSSGDYEQY
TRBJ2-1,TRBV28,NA,ASTSGQYNEQF
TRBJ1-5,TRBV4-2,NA,ASSQEGMENQPQH
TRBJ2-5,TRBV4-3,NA,ASSQEQGRGTQY
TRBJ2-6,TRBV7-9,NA,ASSDRSDYVLT
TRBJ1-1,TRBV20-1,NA,SASTDRNTEAF
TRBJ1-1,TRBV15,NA,ATSSGGMGTF
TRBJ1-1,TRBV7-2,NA,ASSPQQGVGGTEAF
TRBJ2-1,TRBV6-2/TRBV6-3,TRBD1,ASSIGQASLYEQF
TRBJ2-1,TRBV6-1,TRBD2,ASSEGLAGLVEQF
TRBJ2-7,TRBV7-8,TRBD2,ASSLNYLVREALVNEQY
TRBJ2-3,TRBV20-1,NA,SAVRRAGPKNTQY
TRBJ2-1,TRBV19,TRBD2,ASNERGGLYNEQF
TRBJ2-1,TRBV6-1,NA,ASSHLGGYNEQF
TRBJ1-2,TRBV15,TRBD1,ATSRDRGTQGVDGYT
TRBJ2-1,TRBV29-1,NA,SVAHGTYGTQQF
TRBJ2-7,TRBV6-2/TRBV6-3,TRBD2,ASSYSAGAYEQY
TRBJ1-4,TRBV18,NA,ASSPAQGEKLF
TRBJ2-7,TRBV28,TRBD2,ASNGSGASGILYEQY